This TCR beta chain was profiled in a study of blood T cells in healthy people across ages. General study findings and limits: Strong correlation was found linking TCR beta diversity to naive T cell percentage.

Sample donors were healthy Caucasian individuals that came from Russia, aged about 6 to 100. This clonotype has just a few counts. What it binds is unknown. A second roughly 6 to 11 cycle PCR used barcoded and J-beta primers. Every molecule of cDNA carried a tag from a template-switch adaptor with 12 random nucleotides. TCRdb redid the calling of the 5' RACE reads with MiXCR, one entry per CDR3 protein. Of 550,000 to 750,000 distinct CDR3 sequences detected, more than 20% appear once; the ten largest clones hold under 4%. Germline V gene lookup returns CDR1 LGHNA and CDR2 YSLEER. The CDR3 is made up of 16 amino acids. Trimming stripped 2 bases from V and 5 bases from J, with 15 bases between.

The specimen sequenced was blood. The V and J genes are TRBV4-3 and TRBJ2-2; maybe TRBD1 (6 bases). The receptor's source is a man aged 65 to 79 in good health. CDR3 protein: CASSQLQGFGTGELFF. CDR3 DNA sequence: TGCGCCAGCAGCCAATTACAGGGATTCGGGACCGGGGAGCTGTTTTTT.